This TCR beta chain was profiled in a study of T-cell memory formation after mild COVID-19. Germline loops: CDR1 SEHNR, CDR2 FQNEAQ (reference sequence). The CDR3 has 15 residues. The V end was cut by 0 bases, the J end by 5 bases, with 14 bases between. To note about this clonotype: Its antigen is as yet unknown.

General study results and limits: There was a balanced CD4/CD8 profile in clones contracting day 15 to 85, and later expanders leaned CD4+. Some clones that responded were present in memory (sampled pre-infection), which suggests cross-reactive memory joined.

5'RACE with constant-segment primers yielded barcoded, UMI-tagged TCR alpha and TCR beta cDNA libraries. TCRdb reprocessed the 5' RACE reads with MiXCR, giving one entry per CDR3 protein. Of about 140,000 distinct CDR3 sequences listed, about 6.1% are singletons. The source material was PBMCs or a T cell subset sorted from them (not recorded which). V gene TRBV7-9 combines with J gene TRBJ2-7; D not certain. The clonotype comes from an adult woman who had mild COVID-19 (a few samples of this study predate the infection). Cell type and time point are not known. The CDR3 is CASSLAPSSKDEQYF. The CDR3 nucleotides read TGTGCCAGCAGCTTAGCGCCGAGTAGTAAGGACGAGCAGTACTTC. Filled out from reference TRBV7-9 and TRBJ2-7, the complete variable domain reads DTGVSQNPRHKITKRGQNVTFRCDPISEHNRLYWYRQTLGQGPEFLTYFQNEAQLEKSRLLSDRFSAERPKGSFSTLEIQRTEQGDSAMYLCASSLAPSSKDEQYFGPGTRLTVT.